This entry concerns a single T cell receptor (beta chain). Its specificity is not known. The sample is drawn from a study of cytomegalovirus exposure and HLA in healthy donors. Study-wide background: The Caucasian-associated ancestry cluster held roughly 80% of approximately 400 genotyped donors. Study findings and constraints: Cytomegalovirus association was listed for 164 TCR beta chains.

Use of 60 Vbeta and 13 Jbeta primers characterized the PCR. Clones were read by immunoSEQ multiplex PCR, and TCRdb kept only the in-frame ones, dropping some. The data show around 140,000 clones, roughly three quarters seen once. This CDR3 is built from 18 residues. Germline values: CDR1 SGDLS, CDR2 YYNGEE. V dropped 4 bases and J dropped 7; count of bases not matched to a gene: 16. The sequencing sample was made of PBMCs. This TCR was sampled from a female donor in good health and CMV-seronegative. The chain employs TRBV9 and TRBJ1-4, with 10 bases identical to TRBD1. The CDR3 protein is CASSSTGQGMKVGEKLFF. The DNA of the CDR3 is TGTGCCAGCAGCTCAACGGGACAGGGGATGAAAGTTGGTGAAAAACTGTTTTTT.